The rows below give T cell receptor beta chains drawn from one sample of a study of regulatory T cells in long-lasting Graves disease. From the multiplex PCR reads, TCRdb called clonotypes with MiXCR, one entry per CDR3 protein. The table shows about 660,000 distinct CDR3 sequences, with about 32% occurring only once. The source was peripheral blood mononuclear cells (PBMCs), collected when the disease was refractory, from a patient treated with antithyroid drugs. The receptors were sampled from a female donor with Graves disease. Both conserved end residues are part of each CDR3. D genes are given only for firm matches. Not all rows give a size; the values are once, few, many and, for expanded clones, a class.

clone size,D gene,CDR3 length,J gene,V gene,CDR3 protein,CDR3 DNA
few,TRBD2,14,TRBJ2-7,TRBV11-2,CASSPSGKSYEQYF,TGTGCCAGCAGCCCTAGCGGGAAATCCTACGAGCAGTACTTC
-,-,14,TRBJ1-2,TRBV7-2,CASSPGQSFYGYTF,TGTGCCAGCAGCCCCGGACAGTCTTTCTATGGCTACACCTTC
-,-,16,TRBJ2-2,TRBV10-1,CASSESRGSGTGELFF,TGCGCCAGCAGTGAGTCTCGGGGTTCGGGCACCGGGGAGCTGTTTTTT
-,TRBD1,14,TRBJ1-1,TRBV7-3,CASSRGTGSTEAFF,TGTGCCAGCAGCCGCGGGACAGGGAGCACTGAAGCTTTCTTT
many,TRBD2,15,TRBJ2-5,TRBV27,CASRRGGRGQETQYF,TGTGCCAGCAGACGGGGAGGGCGGGGGCAAGAGACCCAGTACTTC
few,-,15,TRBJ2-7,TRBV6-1,CASTNPQGSNYEQYF,TGTGCCAGCACCAACCCCCAGGGGTCTAACTACGAGCAGTACTTC
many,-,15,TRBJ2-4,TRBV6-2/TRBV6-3,CASSRGSLAKNIQYF,TGTGCCAGCAGCCGAGGATCTTTAGCCAAAAACATTCAGTACTTC
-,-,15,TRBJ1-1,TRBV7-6,CASSLGGHLGGEAFF,TGTGCCAGCAGCTTAGGAGGCCATCTAGGAGGTGAAGCTTTCTTT
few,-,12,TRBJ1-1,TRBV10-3,CAISARATEAFF,TGTGCCATCAGTGCAAGGGCCACTGAAGCTTTCTTT
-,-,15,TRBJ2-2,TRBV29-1,CSVKAGQSNTGELFF,TGCAGCGTTAAAGCGGGACAAAGTAACACCGGGGAGCTGTTTTTT
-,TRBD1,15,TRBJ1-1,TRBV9,CASSSHAGTVTEAFF,TGTGCCAGCAGTTCTCACGCCGGGACAGTCACTGAAGCTTTCTTT
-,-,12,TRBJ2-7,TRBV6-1,CASRIAGGEQYF,TGTGCCAGCAGGATCGCAGGCGGCGAGCAGTACTTC
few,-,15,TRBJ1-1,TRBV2,CASRIPRQVDTEAFF,TGTGCCAGCAGGATCCCCCGGCAGGTAGACACTGAAGCTTTCTTT
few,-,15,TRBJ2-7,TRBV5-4,CASSSGWTSSYEQYF,TGTGCCAGCAGCTCGGGATGGACCTCCTCCTACGAGCAGTACTTC
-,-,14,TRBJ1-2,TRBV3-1,CASSQARGDYGYTF,TGTGCCAGCAGCCAGGCACGAGGGGACTATGGCTACACCTTC
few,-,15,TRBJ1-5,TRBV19,CASSIKVGSNQPQHF,TGTGCCAGTAGTATCAAAGTGGGGAGCAATCAGCCCCAGCATTTT
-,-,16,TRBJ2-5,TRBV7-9,CASSSPLTSNKETQYF,TGTGCCAGCAGCTCTCCCCTAACCTCAAATAAAGAGACCCAGTACTTC
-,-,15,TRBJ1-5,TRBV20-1,CSAKVGVGYNQPQHF,TGCAGTGCTAAGGTCGGGGTTGGTTACAATCAGCCCCAGCATTTT
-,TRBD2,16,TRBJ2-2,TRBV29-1,CSVGLGLAGVGGELFF,TGCAGCGTTGGGCTAGGACTAGCGGGAGTCGGCGGGGAGCTGTTTTTT
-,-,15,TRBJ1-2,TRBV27,CASSLSWEGNYGYTF,TGTGCCAGCAGTTTATCGTGGGAGGGGAACTATGGCTACACCTTC
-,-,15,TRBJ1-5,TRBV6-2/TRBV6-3,CASSDLQGAGQPQHF,TGTGCCAGCAGTGACCTCCAGGGCGCCGGGCAGCCCCAGCATTTT
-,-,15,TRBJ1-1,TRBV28,CASSFGLGQNTEAFF,TGTGCCAGCAGTTTCGGCCTGGGACAGAACACTGAAGCTTTCTTT
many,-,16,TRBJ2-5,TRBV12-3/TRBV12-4,CASSLFPRDGQETQYF,TGTGCCAGCAGTTTATTTCCTCGGGACGGCCAAGAGACCCAGTACTTC
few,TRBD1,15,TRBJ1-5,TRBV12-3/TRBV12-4,CASSHDRDGNQPQHF,TGTGCCAGCAGTCATGACAGGGACGGTAATCAGCCCCAGCATTTT
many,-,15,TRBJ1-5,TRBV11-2,CASSSQGSGNQPQHF,TGTGCCAGCAGCTCCCAGGGAAGCGGCAATCAGCCCCAGCATTTT
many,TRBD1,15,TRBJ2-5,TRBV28,CASSLETGEQETQYF,TGTGCCAGCAGTTTGGAGACAGGGGAACAAGAGACCCAGTACTTC
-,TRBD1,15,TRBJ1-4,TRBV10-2,CASRGIDRGSEKLFF,TGCGCCAGCAGGGGAATTGACAGGGGATCTGAAAAACTGTTTTTT
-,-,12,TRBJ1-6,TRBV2,CASSAENSPLHF,TGTGCCAGCAGCGCGGAGAATTCACCCCTCCACTTT
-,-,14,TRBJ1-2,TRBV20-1,CSARNGGGNHGYTF,TGCAGTGCTAGAAACGGGGGCGGCAATCATGGCTACACCTTC
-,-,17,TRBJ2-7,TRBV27,CASSLAPPGHLSYEQYF,TGTGCCAGCAGTTTAGCCCCCCCGGGACACCTCTCCTACGAGCAGTACTTC
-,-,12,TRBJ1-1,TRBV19,CASSIGQNEAFF,TGTGCCAGTAGTATCGGGCAGAATGAAGCTTTCTTT
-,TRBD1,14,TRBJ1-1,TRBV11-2,CASSAIQGQAEAFF,TGTGCCAGCAGCGCCATACAGGGGCAGGCTGAAGCTTTCTTT
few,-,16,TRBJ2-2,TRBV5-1,CASSLGSSHNTGELFF,TGCGCCAGCAGCTTGGGGTCGAGCCATAACACCGGGGAGCTGTTTTTT
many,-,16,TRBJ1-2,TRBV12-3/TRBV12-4,CASSLAGRSIVDGYTF,TGTGCCAGCAGTTTAGCGGGCAGGTCGATAGTCGATGGCTACACCTTC
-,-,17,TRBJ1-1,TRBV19,CASSIDHRTDKNTEAFF,TGTGCCAGTAGTATAGATCACCGGACAGACAAGAACACTGAAGCTTTCTTT
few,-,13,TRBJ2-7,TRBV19,CASSPENSYEQYF,TGTGCCAGTAGTCCGGAGAACTCCTACGAGCAGTACTTC
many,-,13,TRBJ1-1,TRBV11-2,CASSLVGGREYFF,TGTGCCAGCAGCTTAGTCGGGGGCCGGGAGTACTTCTTT
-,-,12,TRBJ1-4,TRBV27,CASSFPGEKLFF,TGTGCCAGCAGTTTCCCCGGGGAAAAACTGTTTTTT
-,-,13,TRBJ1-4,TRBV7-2,CASSWAGEEKLFF,TGTGCCAGCAGCTGGGCAGGGGAAGAAAAACTGTTTTTT
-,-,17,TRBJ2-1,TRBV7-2,CASSVRLVGVLSNEQFF,TGTGCCAGCAGCGTAAGACTAGTTGGCGTTTTGTCCAATGAGCAGTTCTTC
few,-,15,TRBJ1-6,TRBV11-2,CASSPTPGGNSPLHF,TGTGCCAGCAGCCCCACCCCCGGGGGTAATTCACCCCTCCACTTT
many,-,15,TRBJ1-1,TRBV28,CASSPFAGAYTEAFF,TGTGCCAGCAGCCCATTCGCGGGGGCTTACACTGAAGCTTTCTTT
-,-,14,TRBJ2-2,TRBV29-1,CSVEEKANTGELFF,TGCAGCGTTGAGGAGAAGGCGAACACCGGGGAGCTGTTTTTT
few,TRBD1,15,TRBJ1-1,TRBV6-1,CASRVTGRGNTEAFF,TGTGCCAGCAGAGTGACAGGGCGGGGGAACACTGAAGCTTTCTTT
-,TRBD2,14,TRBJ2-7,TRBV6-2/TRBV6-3,CASRRLAGAHEQYF,TGTGCCAGCAGGCGACTAGCGGGAGCCCACGAGCAGTACTTC
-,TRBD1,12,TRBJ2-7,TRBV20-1,CSAQTGGYEQYF,TGCAGTGCCCAGACAGGGGGCTACGAGCAGTACTTC
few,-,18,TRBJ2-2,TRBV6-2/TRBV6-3,CASNQGEGWGEWAGELFF,TGTGCCAGCAACCAAGGTGAAGGTTGGGGAGAATGGGCCGGGGAGCTGTTTTTT